The 28 T cell receptor beta chains presented below share a single source sample, sequenced in a study of blood T cell repertoires in COVID-19. The table came from immunoSEQ multiplex PCR; TCRdb's copy has only in-frame clones and leaves some out. The table has 55,000 to 80,000 clones, roughly 89% seen once; the top ten hold approximately 8.9%. The sample consisted of peripheral blood. The origin of the receptors is a man older than 75 with acute or convalescent COVID-19.

The genes are TRBV2 and TRBJ1-6, with unresolved D. Per the germline V gene, CDR1 is SNHLY and CDR2 is FYNNEI. The CDR3 runs 13 residues. V was shortened by 8 bases and J by 7 bases, with 12 bases between the two germline ends. CDR3 bases: TGTGCCAGCCGGGATGGCCCAAATTCACCCCTCCACTTT. Its protein is CASRDGPNSPLHF. The full variable domain, completed using reference TRBV2 and TRBJ1-6, is EPEVTQTPSHQVTQMGQEVILRCVPISNHLYFYWYRQILGQKVEFLVSFYNNEISEKSEIFDDQFSVERPDGSNFTLKIRSTKLEDSAMYFCASRDGPNSPLHFGNGTRLTVT.

This clone was seen a handful of times. The V call is TRBV19, the J call TRBJ1-5, with D unresolved. Germline-derived CDR1 and CDR2 are LNHDA and SQIVND (reference sequence). The CDR3 runs 15 residues. Trimming shortened V by 7 bases and J by 4 bases, and 17 bases separated the two germline ends. The CDR3 region is CASNEPGRGNQPQHF. The CDR3 coding sequence is TGTGCCAGTAACGAACCCGGACGGGGAAATCAGCCCCAGCATTTT.

The V and J genes are TRBV18 and TRBJ2-7; no clear D gene. Germline values: CDR1 KGHSH, CDR2 LQKENI. Trimming removed 2 bases at V and 2 bases at J, with 10 bases between. The CDR3 length is 14 residues. The CDR3 here is CASSPSTGPYEQYF. CDR3 in DNA: TGTGCCAGCTCACCAAGTACCGGTCCCTACGAGCAGTACTTC.

This chain uses TRBV5-1 with TRBJ2-3; TRBD1 matches 7 bases. CDR1 and CDR2 (germline): SGHRS, YFSETQ. Losses at the gene ends were 2 bases for V and 3 bases for J; bases not matched to a gene: 6. CDR3 length equals 15 residues. The CDR3 spells CASSLQGFSTDTQYF. CDR3 DNA: TGCGCCAGCAGCTTACAGGGGTTTTCGACAGATACGCAGTATTTT.

V gene TRBV10-2 combines with J gene TRBJ1-1; TRBD1 agrees at 10 bases. Germline CDR1 WSHSY, CDR2 SAAADI. With V trimmed by 7 bases and J by 5 bases, 4 bases remained unmatched. There are 13 residues in the CDR3. The CDR3: CASTLDRGTEAFF. In DNA form, the CDR3 reads TGCGCCAGCACCTTGGACAGGGGGACTGAAGCTTTCTTT.

This clone was recorded only once. The chain recombines TRBV20-1 with TRBJ1-2; tentative D call: TRBD1 (5 bases). Germline CDR1 DFQATT, CDR2 SNEGSKA (reference sequence). Trimming cost V 6 bases and J 2 bases, with 7 bases left between them. This CDR3 comprises 11 residues. The CDR3 loop is CSAEGNYGYTF. As DNA, the CDR3 is TGCAGTGCGGAGGGGAACTATGGCTACACCTTC.

By proportion, this clone is large. Distinct nucleotide sequences in the sample also encode this CDR3. The chain combines TRBV19 with TRBJ1-3; D remains ambiguous. The CDR3 has 14 residues. Germline lookup yields CDR1 LNHDA and CDR2 SQIVND (reference sequence). With 6 bases removed from V and 0 bases from J, the gap between germline ends came to 9 bases. The CDR3 DNA reads TGTGCCAGTAGCCAGGCGTACTCTGGAAACACCATATATTTT. Translated, it gives CASSQAYSGNTIYF.

This sequence joins TRBV10-3 and TRBJ1-5; D not resolved. This CDR3 region has 14 residues. CDR1 and CDR2 from the germline V gene are ENHRY and SYGVKD. Trimming took 0 bases from V and 8 from J, leaving 11 bases between them. CDR3: CAISESSSGKPQHF. CDR3 nucleotide sequence: TGTGCCATCAGTGAGTCGTCGTCGGGGAAGCCCCAGCATTTT.

DNA of the CDR3: TGTGCCAGCAGTTACGACAGTAGCTCCTATAATTCACCCCTCCACTTT. Translated: CASSYDSSSYNSPLHF. The rearrangement uses TRBV6-6 and TRBJ1-6; D possibly corresponds to TRBD1 (5 bases). This CDR3 is built from 16 residues. In germline, CDR1 is MNHNY, CDR2 SVGAGI (reference sequence). V was trimmed by 2 bases and J by 0 bases, leaving 8 bases between them.

The rearrangement joins TRBV30 to TRBJ2-1, with D hard to call. The CDR3 loop spans 13 amino acids. Germline CDR1 is GTSNPN and CDR2 is SVGIG (reference sequence). V lost 7 bases and J lost 3, with 13 bases in between. CDR3 loop: CAFKKTLYNEQFF. CDR3 DNA: TGTGCCTTTAAAAAGACTCTCTACAATGAGCAGTTCTTC. Using reference TRBV30 and TRBJ2-1 for the parts outside the CDR3, the full variable domain is SQTIHQWPATLVQPVGSPLSLECTVEGTSNPNLYWYRQAAGRGLQLLFYSVGIGQISSEVPQNLSASRPQDRQFILSSKKLLLSDSGFYLCAFKKTLYNEQFFGPGTRLTVL.

CDR3 residues: CASSLEGTRGLYEQYF. In nucleotides, the CDR3 is TGTGCCAGCAGCTTGGAAGGGACCAGGGGGCTCTACGAGCAGTACTTC. This chain links TRBV5-6 with TRBJ2-7, with 8 positions matching TRBD1. CDR3 size: 16 residues. After removal of 0 bases from V and 3 bases from J, the junction contained 8 bases not matched to a gene. Germline lookup yields CDR1 SGHDT and CDR2 YYEEEE.

This sequence joins TRBV7-2 and TRBJ2-5, with D hard to call. The V and J ends lost 2 bases and 4 bases respectively, with 11 bases between them. CDR1 and CDR2 (germline): SGHTA, FQGNSA. There are 14 residues in the CDR3. CDR3 DNA: TGTGCCAGCAGCTTACCCCCTGGGCCAGAGACCCAGTACTTC. This gives the protein CASSLPPGPETQYF.

V gene TRBV27 combines with J gene TRBJ1-2; maybe TRBD1 (6 bases). There are 16 residues in the CDR3. The germline gives CDR1 MNHEY, CDR2 SMNVEV (reference sequence). Between the trimmed V and J ends, which lost 2 bases and 8 bases, there was a span of 21 bases. CDR3 in amino acids: CASSLAGDRPRSGYTF. The DNA of the CDR3 is TGTGCCAGCAGTTTAGCCGGCGACAGGCCGAGGTCGGGCTACACCTTC.

The chain couples TRBV5-5 to TRBJ2-3; TRBD1 agrees at 7 bases. Per germline, CDR1 SGHKS and CDR2 YYEKEE (reference sequence). This CDR3 contains 15 residues. Losses at the gene ends were 4 bases for V and 0 bases for J; bases not matched to a gene: 5. CDR3 nucleotides: TGTGCCAGCAGCCGGGGACAGTTGAGCACAGATACGCAGTATTTT. Its translation is CASSRGQLSTDTQYF. The full variable domain, rest sourced from reference TRBV5-5 and TRBJ2-3, is DAGVTQSPTHLIKTRGQQVTLRCSPISGHKSVSWYQQVLGQGPQFIFQYYEKEERGRGNFPDRFSARQFPNYSSELNVNALLLGDSALYLCASSRGQLSTDTQYFGPGTRLTVL.

This clone was picked up a small number of times. The chain combines TRBV5-1 with TRBJ1-2; D is unresolved. CDR1 is SGHRS and CDR2 is YFSETQ in the germline V gene. V was trimmed by 0 bases and J by 7 bases, leaving 13 bases between them. The CDR3 is 14 residues long. The CDR3 sequence is CASSLASVEGGYTF. In nucleotides, the CDR3 is TGCGCCAGCAGCTTGGCCTCGGTGGAGGGTGGCTACACCTTC.

The chain joins TRBV7-6 to TRBJ1-5; TRBD1 matches 8 bases. This CDR3 comprises 16 residues. Germline CDR1 is SGHVS and CDR2 is FNYEAQ. The V and J ends lost 1 base and 2 bases, in that order; junction bases with no gene match: 4. The CDR3 is CASSLDRGKGNQPQHF. For the CDR3, the DNA is TGTGCCAGCAGCTTAGACAGGGGGAAAGGCAATCAGCCCCAGCATTTT. The full variable domain, with the rest looked up from reference TRBV7-6 and TRBJ1-5, is GAGVSQSPRYKVTKRGQDVALRCDPISGHVSLYWYRQALGQGPEFLTYFNYEAQQDKSGLPNDRFSAERPEGSISTLTIQRTEQRDSAMYRCASSLDRGKGNQPQHFGDGTRLSIL.

The chain has TRBV6-1 and TRBJ1-3; 8 positions agree with TRBD1. CDR1 and CDR2 (germline): MNHNS, SASEGT. The trim removed 1 base at V and 0 bases at J, leaving 14 bases unmatched. CDR3 length equals 20 residues. CDR3: CASSEGVLGTGAYSGNTIYF. Here the CDR3 DNA reads TGTGCCAGCAGTGAAGGGGTGCTCGGGACAGGAGCTTACTCTGGAAACACCATATATTTT.

The chain combines TRBV27 with TRBJ2-1; 11 positions match TRBD2. J gave up 4 bases and V 5 bases, and 7 bases lay outside the gene matches. The CDR3 spans 16 residues. CDR1 and CDR2 from the germline V gene are MNHEY and SMNVEV (reference sequence). Here the CDR3 reads CASSTLTSGVYNEQFF. The CDR3 DNA is TGTGCCAGCAGTACCCTGACTAGCGGGGTGTACAATGAGCAGTTCTTC.

The rearrangement links TRBV2 to TRBJ2-2, with 9 bases aligning to TRBD1. The germline gives CDR1 SNHLY, CDR2 FYNNEI. V lost 8 bases, J lost 6 bases, and 10 bases stayed unmatched. The CDR3 runs to 15 residues. CDR3 residues: CASWTGGQGPGELFF. The CDR3 coding sequence is TGTGCCAGCTGGACGGGGGGACAGGGACCCGGGGAGCTGTTTTTT.

This chain's CDR3 is CASSSSSTGGGWDETQYF. For the CDR3, the DNA is TGTGCCAGCAGTTCCAGCTCGACAGGGGGCGGGTGGGACGAGACCCAGTACTTC. The chain has TRBV28 and TRBJ2-5; TRBD1 aligns across 10 bases. V gave up 4 bases and J gave up 5 bases; unmatched junction bases: 16. The CDR3 contains 18 residues. Germline V CDR1 and CDR2: MDHEN, SYDVKM.

This clone was counted a few times. As DNA, the CDR3 is TGTGCCAGCACCATTGACAGGGGAGACTCCTATAATTCACCCCTCCACTTT. Amino acids: CASTIDRGDSYNSPLHF. The rearrangement links TRBV28 to TRBJ1-6; 8 bases map to TRBD1. Germline values: CDR1 MDHEN, CDR2 SYDVKM. This CDR3 contains 17 residues. Trimming at V came to 7 bases and at J to 0 bases, leaving 8 bases not matched to a gene.

The chain carries TRBV10-3 and TRBJ2-5, with 9 positions matching TRBD2. The CDR3 extends over 14 amino acids. With V trimmed by 4 bases and J by 1 base, 1 base remained unmatched. CDR1 ENHRY and CDR2 SYGVKD come from the germline V gene. The CDR3 sequence is CAISGAGGQETQYF. CDR3 DNA: TGTGCCATCAGTGGAGCGGGGGGCCAAGAGACCCAGTACTTC.

As DNA, the CDR3 is TGTGCCAGTTCTGAGGGATCGTATCAGCCCCAGCATTTT. Translating gives CASSEGSYQPQHF. V and J are TRBV19 and TRBJ1-5; D not resolved. With 8 bases removed from V and 5 bases from J, the gap between germline ends came to 13 bases. Germline V gene data show CDR1 as LNHDA and CDR2 as SQIVND (reference sequence). The CDR3 totals 13 residues.

V is TRBV6-5 and J is TRBJ1-1, with TRBD1 as a possible D gene (5 bases). Trimming cost V 6 bases and J 4 bases, with 15 bases left between them. The CDR3 is 14 residues long. The germline V gene has CDR1 MNHEY and CDR2 SVGAGI. The CDR3 protein is CASSPLAGPTEAFF. CDR3 nucleotides: TGTGCCAGCAGCCCCTTGGCAGGGCCCACTGAAGCTTTCTTT.

This clone has more than one count but fewer than ten. The rearrangement joins TRBV7-8 to TRBJ2-5; 9 bases fit TRBD2. This CDR3 has 18 residues. CDR1 is SGHVS and CDR2 is FQNEAQ in the germline V gene. V lost 5 bases and J lost 1; bases outside the gene matches: 14. CDR3 sequence (DNA): TGTGCCAGCAGCCCTAGGGTCTTAGCGGGGGCCCCCCAAGAGACCCAGTACTTC. It specifies CASSPRVLAGAPQETQYF.

This chain uses TRBV19 with TRBJ1-2; 7 positions match TRBD1. CDR1 and CDR2 (germline): LNHDA, SQIVND (reference sequence). J gave up 0 bases and V 0 bases, and 1 base lay outside the gene matches. The CDR3 loop spans 15 amino acids. CDR3 nucleotide sequence: TGTGCCAGTAGTATAGAAGGGACAGCTAACTATGGCTACACCTTC. It codes for CASSIEGTANYGYTF.

CDR3 protein: CASSPDRGTEAFF. The CDR3 region has the DNA TGTGCCAGCAGTCCGGACAGGGGAACTGAAGCTTTCTTT. This chain uses TRBV2 with TRBJ1-1; 9 bases are shared with TRBD1. Per germline, CDR1 SNHLY and CDR2 FYNNEI. V shed 5 bases, J shed 5 bases, and the junction held 3 bases outside the gene matches. This CDR3 spans 13 amino acids.

The gene calls are TRBV7-5 and TRBJ2-5; TRBD2, the table's D call, lacks a check against the DNA. TRBV7-5 is given as a pseudogene. The CDR3 has 16 residues. CDR3 sequence (DNA): TGTGTCAGAAGCCTATCACCGGGACTAGCACAAGAGACCCAGTACTTC. Protein product: CVRSLSPGLAQETQYF.